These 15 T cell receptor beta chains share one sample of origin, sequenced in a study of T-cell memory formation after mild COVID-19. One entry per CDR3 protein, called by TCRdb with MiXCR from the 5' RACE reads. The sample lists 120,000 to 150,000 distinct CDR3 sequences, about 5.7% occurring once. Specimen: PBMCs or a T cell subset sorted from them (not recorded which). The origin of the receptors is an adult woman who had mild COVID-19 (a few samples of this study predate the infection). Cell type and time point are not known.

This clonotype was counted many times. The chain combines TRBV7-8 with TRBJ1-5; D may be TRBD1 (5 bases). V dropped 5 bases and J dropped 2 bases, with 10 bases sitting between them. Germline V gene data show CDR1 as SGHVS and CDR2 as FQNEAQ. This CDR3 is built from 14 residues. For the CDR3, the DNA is TGTGCCAGCAGCAACCGGGACGGCAATCAGCCCCAGCATTTT. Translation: CASSNRDGNQPQHF.

CDR3 DNA: TGTGCTAGTGGCCGGAACTACGAGCAGTACTTC. Translation gives CASGRNYEQYF. V is TRBV12-5 and J is TRBJ2-7; D is uncertain. Germline lookup yields CDR1 LGHNT and CDR2 FRNRAP. The V and J ends lost 6 bases and 3 bases respectively, with 6 bases between them. CDR3 length: 11 residues.

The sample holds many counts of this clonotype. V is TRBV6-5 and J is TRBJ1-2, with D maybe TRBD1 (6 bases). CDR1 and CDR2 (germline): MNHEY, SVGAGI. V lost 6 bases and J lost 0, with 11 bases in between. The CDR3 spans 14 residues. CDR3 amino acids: CASRPRGSNYGYTF. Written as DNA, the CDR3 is TGTGCCAGCAGGCCCAGGGGATCTAACTATGGCTACACCTTC.

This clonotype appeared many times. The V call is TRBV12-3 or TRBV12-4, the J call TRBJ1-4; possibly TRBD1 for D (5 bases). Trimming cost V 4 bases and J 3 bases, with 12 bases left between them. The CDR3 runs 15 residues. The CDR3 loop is CASSWHRFANEKLFF. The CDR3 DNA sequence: TGTGCCAGCAGTTGGCACAGGTTCGCTAATGAAAAACTGTTTTTT.

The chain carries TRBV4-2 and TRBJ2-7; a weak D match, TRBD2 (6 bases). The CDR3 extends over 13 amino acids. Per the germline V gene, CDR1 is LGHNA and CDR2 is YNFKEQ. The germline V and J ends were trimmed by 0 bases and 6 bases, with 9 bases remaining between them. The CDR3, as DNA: TGTGCCAGCAGCCAAGAAGGCGGGGTCGAGCAGTACTTC. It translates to CASSQEGGVEQYF.

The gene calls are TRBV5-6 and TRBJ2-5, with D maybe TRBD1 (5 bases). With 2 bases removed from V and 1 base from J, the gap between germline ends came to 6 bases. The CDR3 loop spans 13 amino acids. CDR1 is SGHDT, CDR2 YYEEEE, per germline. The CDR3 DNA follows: TGTGCCAGCAGCTTCAGGGCCCAAGAGACCCAGTACTTC. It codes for CASSFRAQETQYF.

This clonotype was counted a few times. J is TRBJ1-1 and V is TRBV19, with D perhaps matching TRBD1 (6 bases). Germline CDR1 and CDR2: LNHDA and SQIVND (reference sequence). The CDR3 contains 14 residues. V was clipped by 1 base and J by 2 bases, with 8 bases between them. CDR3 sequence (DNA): TGTGCCAGTAGTATAGTCGGGGGCAACACTGAAGCTTTCTTT. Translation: CASSIVGGNTEAFF. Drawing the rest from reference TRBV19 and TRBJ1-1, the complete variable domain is DGGITQSPKYLFRKEGQNVTLSCEQNLNHDAMYWYRQDPGQGLRLIYYSQIVNDFQKGDIAEGYSVSREKKESFPLTVTSAQKNPTAFYLCASSIVGGNTEAFFGQGTRLTVV.

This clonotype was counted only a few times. CDR3 sequence: CASTSSVQNTEAFF. CDR3 DNA sequence: TGTGCCAGCACCTCATCCGTCCAAAACACTGAAGCTTTCTTT. The rearrangement links TRBV3-1 to TRBJ1-1, with D unclear. Germline V CDR1 and CDR2: LGHDT, YNNKEL (reference sequence). Trimming took 7 bases from V and 2 from J, leaving 14 bases between them. CDR3 length: 14 residues.

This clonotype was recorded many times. As DNA, the CDR3 is TGTGCCACCAGTGCGAGTGGCTCTGGGGCCAACGTCCTGACTTTC. Its protein product is CATSASGSGANVLTF. This chain joins TRBV24-1 and TRBJ2-6, with D unclear. The V and J ends lost 5 bases and 0 bases respectively, with 7 bases between them. The CDR3 runs to 15 residues. Germline V lookup: CDR1 KGHDR, CDR2 SFDVKD.

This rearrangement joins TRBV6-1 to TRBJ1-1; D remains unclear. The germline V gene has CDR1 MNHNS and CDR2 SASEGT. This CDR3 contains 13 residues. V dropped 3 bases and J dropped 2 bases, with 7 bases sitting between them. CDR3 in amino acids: CASSEGGNTEAFF. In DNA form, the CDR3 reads TGTGCCAGCAGTGAGGGCGGAAACACTGAAGCTTTCTTT.

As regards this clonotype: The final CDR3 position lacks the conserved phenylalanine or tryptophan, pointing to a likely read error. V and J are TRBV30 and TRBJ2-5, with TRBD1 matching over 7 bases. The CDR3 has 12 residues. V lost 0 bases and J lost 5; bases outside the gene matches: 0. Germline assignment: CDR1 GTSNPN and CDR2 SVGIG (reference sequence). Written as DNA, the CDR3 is TGTGCCTGGAGTGTAGGGGGCGAGACCCAGTACCTC. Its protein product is CAWSVGGETQYL.

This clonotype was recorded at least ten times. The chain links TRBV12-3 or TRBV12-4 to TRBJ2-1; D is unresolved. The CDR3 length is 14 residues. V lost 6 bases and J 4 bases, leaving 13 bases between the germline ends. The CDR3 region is CASSPFRRYNEQFF. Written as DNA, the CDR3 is TGTGCCAGCAGCCCCTTCCGGAGATACAATGAGCAGTTCTTC.

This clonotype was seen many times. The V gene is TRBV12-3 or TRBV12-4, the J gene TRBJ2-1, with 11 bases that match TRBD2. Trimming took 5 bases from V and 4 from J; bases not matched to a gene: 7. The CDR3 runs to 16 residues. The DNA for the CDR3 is TGTGCCAGCAGTCCGCCGGGACTAGCGGAATACAATGAGCAGTTCTTC. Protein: CASSPPGLAEYNEQFF.

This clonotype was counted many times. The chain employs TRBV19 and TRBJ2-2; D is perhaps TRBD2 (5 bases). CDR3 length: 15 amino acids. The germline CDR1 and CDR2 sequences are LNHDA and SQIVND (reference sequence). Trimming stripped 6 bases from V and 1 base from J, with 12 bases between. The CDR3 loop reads CASRRTGENTGELFF. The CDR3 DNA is TGTGCCAGTAGGCGGACTGGGGAGAACACCGGGGAGCTGTTTTTT.

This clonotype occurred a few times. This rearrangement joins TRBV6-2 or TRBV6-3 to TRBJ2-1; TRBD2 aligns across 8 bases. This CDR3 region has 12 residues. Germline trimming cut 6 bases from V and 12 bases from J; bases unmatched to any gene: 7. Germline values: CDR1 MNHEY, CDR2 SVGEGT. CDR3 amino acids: CASSQIAGRQFF. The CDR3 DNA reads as TGTGCCAGCAGCCAAATAGCGGGAAGGCAGTTCTTC.